The clone carrying this T cell receptor beta chain was found once. The CDR3 runs 16 residues. CDR1 LGHNT and CDR2 FRNRAP come from the germline V gene. The V and J ends lost 4 bases and 5 bases, in that order; junction bases with no gene match: 10. The sample comes from a study of blood T cell repertoires in COVID-19. Among Cohort 3 donors, those recovered had two negative PCRs, clearance, or symptom resolution. Measured with immunoSEQ multiplex PCR; TCRdb has only the in-frame clones, and not every one. This table holds over 200,000 clones, 85% found once. The chain joins TRBV12-5 to TRBJ2-2, with TRBD1 matching 7 bases. Source material: PBMCs or T cells enriched from blood (not recorded which). This clonotype originated in a man aged 35-49 years who had recovered from COVID-19. DNA for the CDR3: TGTGCTAGTGGTTCACCGTCACAGGGGATTACCGGGGAGCTGTTTTTT. Amino acid sequence: CASGSPSQGITGELFF.